These 4 T cell receptor beta chains were all obtained from the same sample, sequenced in a study of blood T cell repertoires in COVID-19. Libraries were prepared by immunoSEQ multiplex PCR; TCRdb keeps only in-frame clonotypes and omits some of them. The sample consists of approximately 60,000 clones, roughly 80% of them appearing once. The sequenced sample consisted of peripheral blood. These receptors originate from an elderly woman with active or convalescent COVID-19.

The chain employs TRBV30 and TRBJ1-3; no reliable D call. The germline V gene has CDR1 GTSNPN and CDR2 SVGIG (reference sequence). The V and J ends lost 3 bases and 0 bases respectively, with 6 bases between them. The CDR3 consists of 13 residues. The CDR3: CAWSSNSGNTIYF. CDR3 coding DNA: TGTGCCTGGAGCTCTAACTCTGGAAACACCATATATTTT.

The gene calls are TRBV19 and TRBJ1-1; a possible D gene is TRBD1 (5 bases). The CDR3 contains 11 residues. CDR1 LNHDA and CDR2 SQIVND come from the germline V gene (reference sequence). V was shortened by 7 bases and J by 6 bases, with 9 bases between the two germline ends. The CDR3 region has the DNA TGTGCCAGTACTTGGGGCCCTGAAGCTTTCTTT. Protein: CASTWGPEAFF.

This chain joins TRBV3-1 (or the pseudogene TRBV3-2) and TRBJ1-2, with D possibly matching TRBD1 (5 bases). The germline V gene has CDR1 LGHDT and CDR2 YNNKEL (reference sequence). The CDR3 contains 14 residues. Trimming took 2 bases from V and 4 from J, leaving 11 bases between them. The CDR3 nucleotides read TGTGCCAGCAGCCAATTAGACAGAGCCTATGGCTACACCTTC. Its translation is CASSQLDRAYGYTF.

This clone has only a few counts. This rearrangement joins TRBV5-1 to TRBJ1-2; a weak D match, TRBD1 (5 bases). Per germline, CDR1 SGHRS and CDR2 YFSETQ. There are 15 residues in the CDR3. V was pared by 1 base and J by 2 bases, with 12 bases between. The CDR3 reads CASSLYGGKNYGYTF. DNA for the CDR3: TGCGCCAGCAGCTTGTACGGGGGGAAGAACTATGGCTACACCTTC.